Sequencing of this T cell receptor (beta chain) was carried out in a study of identifying expanded T cells in peripheral blood. Collection occurred without any documented infections or immune events in donors. The CDR3 runs 14 residues. The V end lost 9 bases, the J end lost 0 bases, and 14 bases lay between the germline ends. The germline V gene encodes CDR1 LNHNV and CDR2 YYDKDF (reference sequence). Whole-study results and caveats: Variance in clone template counts between roughly 2-week samples significantly increased with total template count across all healthy donors.

As concerns this clone: Its antigen is not known.

Libraries were prepared by immunoSEQ multiplex PCR; TCRdb keeps only in-frame clonotypes and omits some of them. The sample has under 85,000 clones, roughly 84% seen once. The chain is built from TRBV15 and TRBJ1-1; D gene unclear. Sequencing was carried out using blood. This TCR was recovered from a person aged 18 to 75 in good health. The DNA of the CDR3 is TGTGCCACGAACCTCGGACGTATGAACACTGAAGCTTTCTTT. Encoded protein: CATNLGRMNTEAFF.